Listed here are 14 T cell receptor beta chains from one sample, sequenced in a study of cytomegalovirus exposure and HLA in healthy donors. PCR amplification relied on 60 Vbeta primers (plus 13 Jbeta primers). The repertoire was sequenced with immunoSEQ multiplex PCR; TCRdb's copy has only in-frame clones and lacks some. The sample lists about 140,000 clones, 80% seen once, with around 7% in the top ten. The sequencing input was PBMCs. Receptors originate from a man in his forties or fifties in good health and CMV-seropositive.

The rearrangement links TRBV6-6 to TRBJ2-2; unclear D gene. Germline CDR1 reads MNHNY; CDR2 reads SVGAGI (reference sequence). The CDR3 is 13 residues long. The ends were cut back, 6 bases at V and 10 bases at J, with 15 bases in the middle. CDR3 residues: CASSLSSVLELFF. The CDR3 nucleotides read TGTGCCAGCAGCCTCTCGTCCGTACTGGAGCTGTTTTTT.

The rearrangement links TRBV5-1 to TRBJ1-4, with TRBD1 as a possible D gene (5 bases). Trimming left V 4 bases short and J 6 bases short, with 16 bases between. CDR1 and CDR2 from the germline V gene are SGHRS and YFSETQ. The CDR3 covers 15 residues. The CDR3 reads CASSPEGLSYEKLFF. As DNA, the CDR3 is TGCGCCAGCAGCCCGGAGGGGCTCTCATATGAAAAACTGTTTTTT.

The chain is built from TRBV2 and TRBJ1-4, with 9 bases aligning to TRBD1. The CDR3 extends over 16 amino acids. The germline gives CDR1 SNHLY, CDR2 FYNNEI. The ends lost 6 bases at V and 3 bases at J; junction bases unmatched: 8. CDR3 DNA: TGTGCCAGCAGGTATCTCACAGGGGGCCCTAATGAAAAACTGTTTTTT. This sequence encodes CASRYLTGGPNEKLFF.

This clone was recorded once. CDR3: CASSESSGTDTQYF. In DNA form, the CDR3 reads TGCGCCAGCAGTGAGTCTAGCGGCACAGATACGCAGTATTTT. The chain has TRBV10-1 and TRBJ2-3, with D perhaps matching TRBD2 (5 bases). The CDR3 spans 14 residues. The V end was cut by 0 bases, the J end by 1 base, with 5 bases between. Germline values: CDR1 WNHNN, CDR2 SYGVQD (reference sequence).

This clone was recorded once. The chain joins TRBV4-3 to TRBJ2-7, with 15 bases aligning to TRBD2. Germline V gene lookup returns CDR1 LGHNA and CDR2 YSLEER. The CDR3 covers 18 residues. V gave up 4 bases and J gave up 0 bases; unmatched junction bases: 7. The CDR3 loop is CASSRGLAGGQISYEQYF. The CDR3 bases are TGCGCCAGCAGCCGCGGACTAGCGGGAGGGCAAATCTCCTACGAGCAGTACTTC.

The V and J genes are TRBV5-1 and TRBJ2-5, with 8 bases lining up with TRBD1. The CDR3 totals 15 residues. After removal of 0 bases from V and 5 bases from J, the junction contained 6 bases not matched to a gene. The germline V gene has CDR1 SGHRS and CDR2 YFSETQ. The CDR3 loop reads CASSLAAGGAETQYF. CDR3 coding DNA: TGCGCCAGCAGCTTGGCTGCAGGGGGCGCGGAGACCCAGTACTTC. The complete variable domain, with remaining parts taken from reference TRBV5-1 and TRBJ2-5, reads KAGVTQTPRYLIKTRGQQVTLSCSPISGHRSVSWYQQTPGQGLQFLFEYFSETQRNKGNFPGRFSGRQFSNSRSEMNVSTLELGDSALYLCASSLAAGGAETQYFGPGTRLLVL.

This clone occurred once. The chain couples TRBV7-9 to TRBJ2-1; maybe TRBD1 (5 bases). Looked up from germline, CDR1 is SEHNR and CDR2 is FQNEAQ (reference sequence). CDR3 length: 12 amino acids. V lost 5 bases, J lost 7 bases, and 9 bases lay in between. Here the CDR3 reads CASSQGSNEQFF. As DNA, the CDR3 is TGTGCCAGCAGCCAGGGCAGTAATGAGCAGTTCTTC.

V and J are TRBV9 and TRBJ2-3, with 8 bases aligning to TRBD2. Germline V gene data show CDR1 as SGDLS and CDR2 as YYNGEE. CDR3 length equals 16 residues. V lost 1 base, J lost 7 bases, and 11 bases stayed unmatched. The CDR3 sequence: CASSVIASGGGYTQYF. CDR3 coding DNA: TGTGCCAGCAGCGTAATAGCCAGCGGGGGAGGATATACGCAGTATTTT. The whole variable domain, remainder taken from reference TRBV9 and TRBJ2-3, is DSGVTQTPKHLITATGQRVTLRCSPRSGDLSVYWYQQSLDQGLQFLIQYYNGEERAKGNILERFSAQQFPDLHSELNLSSLELGDSALYFCASSVIASGGGYTQYFGPGTRLTVL.

The V gene is TRBV9, the J gene TRBJ2-2; 10 bases align to TRBD1. The CDR3 extends over 15 amino acids. V dropped 4 bases and J dropped 5; count of bases not matched to a gene: 5. CDR1 and CDR2 (germline): SGDLS, YYNGEE. Written as DNA, the CDR3 is TGTGCCAGCAGCATCGGGACAGGGGTTACCGGGGAGCTGTTTTTT. Translated, it gives CASSIGTGVTGELFF.

This clone was detected once. J is TRBJ2-7 and V is TRBV7-9, with TRBD2 as a possible D gene (6 bases). Trimming removed 5 bases at V and 3 bases at J, with 8 bases between. Germline V gene lookup returns CDR1 SEHNR and CDR2 FQNEAQ (reference sequence). This CDR3 comprises 12 residues. The CDR3 sequence: CASSRGNYEQYF. CDR3 DNA sequence: TGTGCCAGCAGCCGGGGGAACTACGAGCAGTACTTC. Full variable domain (outside the CDR3, taken from reference TRBV7-9 and TRBJ2-7): DTGVSQNPRHKITKRGQNVTFRCDPISEHNRLYWYRQTLGQGPEFLTYFQNEAQLEKSRLLSDRFSAERPKGSFSTLEIQRTEQGDSAMYLCASSRGNYEQYFGPGTRLTVT.

CDR3 loop: CSVTPGDTEAFF. CDR3 sequence (DNA): TGCAGCGTGACGCCAGGGGACACTGAAGCTTTCTTT. The V call is TRBV29-1, the J call TRBJ1-1; D is possibly TRBD1 (6 bases). The CDR3 spans 12 residues. In germline, CDR1 is SQVTM, CDR2 ANQGSEA. V dropped 6 bases and J dropped 3 bases, with 11 bases sitting between them.

This sequence joins TRBV6-5 and TRBJ2-3, with a weak D call TRBD2 (6 bases). CDR3 length equals 13 residues. The ends were cut back, 6 bases at V and 3 bases at J, with 10 bases in the middle. Germline-derived CDR1 and CDR2 are MNHEY and SVGAGI. CDR3: CASRLAGTDTQYF. As DNA, the CDR3 is TGTGCCAGCAGACTAGCCGGGACAGATACGCAGTATTTT.

The V and J genes are TRBV29-1 and TRBJ2-7; D not certain. Trimming shortened V by 0 bases and J by 6 bases, and 6 bases separated the two germline ends. CDR1 and CDR2 (germline): SQVTM, ANQGSEA. The CDR3 is made up of 11 amino acids. The CDR3 loop reads CSVEESFEQYF. The CDR3 DNA is TGCAGCGTTGAAGAGTCTTTCGAGCAGTACTTC.

The genes are TRBV19 and TRBJ1-5, with 8 bases lining up with TRBD1. Per germline, CDR1 LNHDA and CDR2 SQIVND (reference sequence). The CDR3 runs 16 residues. V shed 3 bases, J shed 2 bases, and the junction held 6 bases outside the gene matches. The DNA of the CDR3 is TGTGCCAGTAGTATCGGACAGGGACGGGGCAATCAGCCCCAGCATTTT. Translated: CASSIGQGRGNQPQHF.